These 23 T cell receptor beta chains came from one sample sequenced in a study of cytomegalovirus exposure and HLA in healthy donors (dated by TCRdb to between 2016 and 2019). The method behind the library was the immunoSEQ multiplex PCR assay. The multiplex PCR relied on a mix of 60 forward primers for TCR Vbeta segments and 13 reverse primers for TCR Jbeta segments. Not all clones reach the TCRdb copy of this immuneACCESS table, which keeps in-frame sequences only. Checked studies attribute under half of the gap to unresolved V genes and leave the rest unexplained. For this sample there are approximately 50,000 clones; around 81% appear just once. Around 8.1% of the sample belongs to the ten largest clones. The sequenced sample consisted of PBMCs. The receptor set was obtained from a man aged 30-40 years in good health and CMV-seropositive.

The rearrangement links TRBV4-1 to TRBJ1-1, with D unresolved. This CDR3 has 13 amino acids. Trimming removed 5 bases from V and 4 bases from J, with 11 bases in between. Per germline, CDR1 MGHRA and CDR2 YSYEKL. CDR3 in DNA: TGCGCCAGCAGCAATTGGTGGAGCACTGAAGCTTTCTTT. Its protein product is CASSNWWSTEAFF.

V usage is TRBV19 and J usage is TRBJ1-5, with D perhaps matching TRBD1 (5 bases). Germline V gene data show CDR1 as LNHDA and CDR2 as SQIVND (reference sequence). Trimming left V 0 bases short and J 9 bases short, with 15 bases between. There are 15 residues in the CDR3. As DNA, the CDR3 is TGTGCCAGTAGTATAGACTGGACGGCCGGGGGGCCCCAGCATTTT. As protein: CASSIDWTAGGPQHF.

This clone was seen more than once but under ten times. V is TRBV6-5 and J is TRBJ1-1; 9 nucleotides agree with TRBD1. Germline V gene lookup returns CDR1 MNHEY and CDR2 SVGAGI. The CDR3 sequence is 14 residues long. V dropped 7 bases and J dropped 5; count of bases not matched to a gene: 8. The DNA for the CDR3 is TGTGCCAGCATTCGGGGACAGGGCGTAACTGAAGCTTTCTTT. Translating gives CASIRGQGVTEAFF.

This chain links TRBV9 with TRBJ2-1, with 9 positions matching TRBD2. The CDR3 runs to 18 residues. Germline-derived CDR1 and CDR2 are SGDLS and YYNGEE. V was pared by 0 bases and J by 5 bases, with 12 bases of the junction left unmatched. CDR3 amino acids: CASSVDPLRGGAHNEQFF. The CDR3, as DNA: TGTGCCAGCAGCGTAGACCCCCTTCGCGGGGGGGCTCACAATGAGCAGTTCTTC.

This sequence joins TRBV6-6 and TRBJ1-1; no reliable D call. The CDR3 has 11 amino acids. V shed 5 bases and J shed 5 bases, with 6 bases lying between them. Germline V gene lookup returns CDR1 MNHNY and CDR2 SVGAGI (reference sequence). CDR3 amino acids: CASSGRTEAFF. The CDR3 nucleotides are TGTGCCAGCAGTGGGCGAACTGAAGCTTTCTTT.

The J gene is TRBJ2-1, the V gene TRBV7-2, with D perhaps TRBD2 (6 bases). Per the germline V gene, CDR1 is SGHTA and CDR2 is FQGNSA. Trimming pared 6 bases from V and 7 bases from J, leaving 19 bases between. The CDR3 is 15 amino acids. CDR3 DNA: TGTGCCAGCAGTACCGCGGGGCTAAGGGCTAATGAGCAGTTCTTC. It yields the protein CASSTAGLRANEQFF.

The V call is TRBV28, the J call TRBJ1-5, with D maybe TRBD1 (5 bases). CDR1 MDHEN and CDR2 SYDVKM come from the germline V gene. This CDR3 has 15 amino acids. The V end was cut by 8 bases, the J end by 4 bases, with 18 bases between. DNA of the CDR3: TGTGCCAGCGGCGGGGCCCAGATGCCTAATCAGCCCCAGCATTTT. The encoded protein is CASGGAQMPNQPQHF.

The chain combines TRBV15 with TRBJ1-2, with TRBD1 matching over 10 bases. This CDR3 has 15 residues. Trimming took 5 bases from V and 4 from J; bases not matched to a gene: 7. Germline lookup yields CDR1 LNHNV and CDR2 YYDKDF (reference sequence). The CDR3 here is CATSLGQGEGYGYTF. The CDR3 bases are TGTGCCACCAGCCTTGGACAGGGGGAGGGCTATGGCTACACCTTC.

The V and J genes are TRBV2 and TRBJ1-3; 8 bases are shared with TRBD1. Trimming cost V 6 bases and J 4 bases; bases outside gene matches: 8. The CDR3 extends over 15 amino acids. Germline CDR1 reads SNHLY; CDR2 reads FYNNEI. In DNA form, the CDR3 reads TGTGCCAGCAGAGGACAGGGCGGGGAAGGAAACACCATATATTTT. As protein: CASRGQGGEGNTIYF.

The V gene is TRBV19, the J gene TRBJ2-3; 8 positions match TRBD1. Germline assignment: CDR1 LNHDA and CDR2 SQIVND (reference sequence). The V and J ends lost 7 bases and 6 bases, in that order; junction bases with no gene match: 3. This CDR3 comprises 12 residues. CDR3 region: CASTQGADTQYF. The CDR3 coding sequence is TGTGCCAGTACCCAGGGGGCCGATACGCAGTATTTT.

V usage is TRBV6-5 and J usage is TRBJ2-7; TRBD2 aligns across 12 bases. This CDR3 is built from 14 residues. V gave up 6 bases and J gave up 3 bases; unmatched junction bases: 3. The germline CDR1 and CDR2 sequences are MNHEY and SVGAGI. The CDR3 is CASRGLAGSYEQYF. The CDR3 DNA follows: TGTGCCAGCAGAGGACTAGCGGGGAGCTACGAGCAGTACTTC.

The DNA for the CDR3 is TGTGCCAGCAGTGCGGCCAGGGCGATAACTGAAGCTTTCTTT. This translates into CASSAARAITEAFF. This chain links TRBV2 with TRBJ1-1; tentative D call: TRBD1 (5 bases). CDR1 SNHLY and CDR2 FYNNEI come from the germline V gene. V was pared by 4 bases and J by 5 bases, with 14 bases between. This CDR3 region has 14 residues.

Concerning this clone: An end of the junction differs from the germline gene, which may be a read error. This chain joins TRBV10-2 and TRBJ2-7; tentative D call: TRBD1 (6 bases). Germline-derived CDR1 and CDR2 are WSHSY and SAAADI. The length of the CDR3 is 13 residues. CDR3 residues: CAGSDSQGYEQYF. The CDR3 bases are TGCGCCGGCAGTGACTCACAGGGCTACGAGCAGTACTTC.

V usage is TRBV6-5 and J usage is TRBJ1-1, with TRBD1 identical over 10 bases. This CDR3 is built from 14 residues. V shed 6 bases, J shed 5 bases, and the junction held 6 bases outside the gene matches. The germline V gene encodes CDR1 MNHEY and CDR2 SVGAGI. CDR3 region: CASSPGQGKTEAFF. The CDR3 DNA reads as TGTGCCAGCAGCCCGGGACAGGGGAAGACTGAAGCTTTCTTT.

The rearrangement links TRBV6-6 to TRBJ1-1; TRBD1 matches at 7 bases. This CDR3 contains 14 residues. Germline trimming cut 5 bases from V and 0 bases from J; bases unmatched to any gene: 3. The germline V gene encodes CDR1 MNHNY and CDR2 SVGAGI (reference sequence). The CDR3 loop reads CASSRTGMNTEAFF. CDR3 nucleotides: TGTGCCAGCAGTAGGACAGGAATGAACACTGAAGCTTTCTTT.

This clone appeared once. The J gene is TRBJ1-6, the V gene TRBV28, with 7 bases that match TRBD1. The CDR3 totals 15 residues. Trimming removed 3 bases from V and 7 bases from J; junction bases left unmatched: 6. Per the germline V gene, CDR1 is MDHEN and CDR2 is SYDVKM. The CDR3 here is CASSFEGASNSPLHF. The CDR3 DNA sequence: TGTGCCAGCAGTTTCGAGGGGGCAAGCAATTCACCCCTCCACTTT.

V is TRBV18 and J is TRBJ2-5; D gene uncertain. The CDR3 has 13 amino acids. Deletions cut 1 base from V and 2 bases from J, with 5 bases between. Looked up from germline, CDR1 is KGHSH and CDR2 is LQKENI. CDR3 in DNA: TGTGCCAGCTCACCACAGAGACAAGAGACCCAGTACTTC. Amino acids: CASSPQRQETQYF. Full variable domain (rest looked up from reference TRBV18 and TRBJ2-5): NAGVMQNPRHLVRRRGQEARLRCSPMKGHSHVYWYRQLPEEGLKFMVYLQKENIIDESGMPKERFSAEFPKEGPSILRIQQVVRGDSAAYFCASSPQRQETQYFGPGTRLLVL.

The chain recombines TRBV5-6 with TRBJ2-3; 11 bases are a match to TRBD2. The germline CDR1 and CDR2 sequences are SGHDT and YYEEEE. The CDR3 spans 16 residues. Unmatched junction bases numbered 6, after V lost 4 bases and J lost 2 bases. CDR3 in DNA: TGTGCCAGCAGCAAAAGACTAGCGGGGCCCACAGATACGCAGTATTTT. Protein sequence: CASSKRLAGPTDTQYF.

The chain couples TRBV9 to TRBJ2-2, with 8 bases that match TRBD1. Germline lookup yields CDR1 SGDLS and CDR2 YYNGEE. This CDR3 contains 20 residues. V lost 5 bases and J lost 1; bases outside the gene matches: 19. The CDR3 region is CASSDTLTPWTGRNTGELFF. The CDR3 region has the DNA TGTGCCAGCAGTGACACCCTTACCCCATGGACAGGGAGGAACACCGGGGAGCTGTTTTTT.

The chain is built from TRBV7-3 and TRBJ2-3, with TRBD2 matching 8 bases. The CDR3 has 14 residues. CDR1 is SGHTA and CDR2 is FQGTGA in the germline V gene. V was pared by 4 bases and J by 8 bases, with 8 bases of the junction left unmatched. The CDR3 is CASSYGGAAVTQYF. The CDR3 DNA reads TGTGCCAGCAGCTACGGGGGGGCCGCGGTTACGCAGTATTTT.

In nucleotides, the CDR3 is TGTGCCAGCAGTCACTCGACAGGGTCCGAGCAGTACTTC. It encodes CASSHSTGSEQYF. The chain uses TRBV27 and TRBJ2-7; 7 nucleotides match TRBD1. Germline assignment: CDR1 MNHEY and CDR2 SMNVEV (reference sequence). Trimming at V came to 5 bases and at J to 6 bases, leaving 7 bases not matched to a gene. The CDR3 spans 13 residues.

The gene calls are TRBV13 and TRBJ2-1, with 8 bases aligning to TRBD2. J was trimmed by 0 bases and V by 8 bases; bases with no gene match: 6. The CDR3 extends over 15 amino acids. Germline lookup yields CDR1 PRHDT and CDR2 FYEKMQ (reference sequence). As DNA, the CDR3 is TGTGCCAGCCATCGGGGGGGAGGCTCCTACAATGAGCAGTTCTTC. It specifies CASHRGGGSYNEQFF.

The V gene is TRBV30, the J gene TRBJ2-7, with 11 bases identical to TRBD1. This CDR3 is 15 amino acids long. The V gene's germline CDR1 is GTSNPN and CDR2 SVGIG (reference sequence). V shed 5 bases, J shed 3 bases, and the junction held 9 bases outside the gene matches. The DNA for the CDR3 is TGTGCCTGGGGGGGGGCCGGGACAGGGGGCTACGAGCAGTACTTC. Amino acids: CAWGGAGTGGYEQYF.